This T cell receptor (beta chain) was identified during a study of identifying expanded T cells in peripheral blood. Notes on the study in general: Two-week clone count variance significantly increased as total template count grew.

Some clones are missing from TCRdb's copy, which holds only in-frame ones; the method was immunoSEQ multiplex PCR. The table has around 47,000 clones, approximately 80% seen once. No infections or other immune events were documented during collection. Germline V gives CDR1 LNHNV, CDR2 YYDKDF (reference sequence). The V end lost 0 bases, the J end lost 9 bases, and 11 bases lay between the germline ends. This CDR3 region has 13 residues. About this clone: Its antigen remains unidentified.

This TCR came from a person aged 18-69 years in good health. The rearrangement joins TRBV15 to TRBJ2-5; D is ambiguous. Source material: blood. The DNA for the CDR3 is TGTGCCACCAGCAGAGATCCCCCCGAGCCCCAGTACTTC. This gives the protein CATSRDPPEPQYF.